This T cell receptor beta chain was identified in a study of T-cell memory formation after mild COVID-19. Study conclusions and caveats: Clonal second-wave expansions that peaked on day 37 had unconfirmed SARS-CoV-2 specificity. Several responding clones turned up in pre-infection memory, indicating that cross-reactive memory may have taken part.

TCRdb reanalysed the 5' RACE reads using MiXCR and keeps one entry per CDR3 protein. The sample includes 150,000 to 200,000 distinct CDR3 sequences, approximately 12% of them seen just once. This clonotype was counted only a few times. Its specificity is not known. The CDR3 spans 15 residues. The ends were cut back, 0 bases at V and 1 base at J, with 11 bases in the middle. The germline CDR1 and CDR2 sequences are DFQATT and SNEGSKA (reference sequence). Sequencing used PBMCs or a T cell subset sorted from them (not recorded which). The V call is TRBV20-1, the J call TRBJ2-3; TRBD2 is a possible D gene (5 bases). This TCR came from a man younger than 35 who had mild COVID-19 (a few samples of this study predate the infection). Cell type and time point are not known. The CDR3 DNA reads TGCAGTGCTAGAGATCCGGTGCGGGGCACAGATACGCAGTATTTT. This gives the protein CSARDPVRGTDTQYF.